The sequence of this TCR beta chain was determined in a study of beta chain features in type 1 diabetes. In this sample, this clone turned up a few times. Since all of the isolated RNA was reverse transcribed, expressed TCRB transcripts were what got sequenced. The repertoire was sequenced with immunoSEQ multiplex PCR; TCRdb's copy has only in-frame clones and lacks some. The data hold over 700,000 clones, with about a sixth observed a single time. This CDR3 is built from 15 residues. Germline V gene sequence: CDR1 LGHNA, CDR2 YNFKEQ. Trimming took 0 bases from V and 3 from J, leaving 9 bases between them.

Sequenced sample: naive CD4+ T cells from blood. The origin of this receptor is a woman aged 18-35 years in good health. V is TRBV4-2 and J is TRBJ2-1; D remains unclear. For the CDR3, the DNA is TGTGCCAGCAGCCAAGATTGGGCTAGCTACAATGAGCAGTTCTTC. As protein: CASSQDWASYNEQFF.